This T cell receptor beta chain was found in a study of cytomegalovirus exposure and HLA in healthy donors. Germline values: CDR1 SGDLS, CDR2 YYNGEE. V dropped 0 bases and J dropped 1 base, with 10 bases sitting between them. The CDR3 length is 15 residues. The PCR made use of 60 Vbeta and 13 Jbeta primers. The repertoire was sequenced with immunoSEQ multiplex PCR; TCRdb's copy has only in-frame clones and lacks some. Of about 78,000 clones listed, 75% to 85% are singletons. This clone was observed a handful of times. The clonotype comes from a man in his fifties or sixties in good health and CMV-seropositive. The sequenced sample was PBMCs. This sequence joins TRBV9 and TRBJ1-1; unclear D gene. Written as DNA, the CDR3 is TGTGCCAGCAGCGTAGGTGCCCGACAGAACACTGAAGCTTTCTTT. Protein: CASSVGARQNTEAFF. Complete variable domain (other parts from reference TRBV9 and TRBJ1-1): DSGVTQTPKHLITATGQRVTLRCSPRSGDLSVYWYQQSLDQGLQFLIQYYNGEERAKGNILERFSAQQFPDLHSELNLSSLELGDSALYFCASSVGARQNTEAFFGQGTRLTVV.